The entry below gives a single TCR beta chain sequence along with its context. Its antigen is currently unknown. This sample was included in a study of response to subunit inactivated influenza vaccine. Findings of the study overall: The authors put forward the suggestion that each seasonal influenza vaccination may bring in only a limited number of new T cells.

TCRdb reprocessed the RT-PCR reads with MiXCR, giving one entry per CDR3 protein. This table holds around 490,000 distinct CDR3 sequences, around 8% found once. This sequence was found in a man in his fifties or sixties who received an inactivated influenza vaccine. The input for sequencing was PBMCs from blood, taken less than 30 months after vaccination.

The DNA for the CDR3 is TGTGCCTGGAGTGTCAGTTATAATTCACCCCTCCACTTT. Translation gives CAWSVSYNSPLHF. The chain employs TRBV30 and TRBJ1-6; D gene uncertain. This CDR3 spans 13 amino acids. In germline, CDR1 is GTSNPN, CDR2 SVGIG (reference sequence). Trimming pared 0 bases from V and 4 bases from J, leaving 4 bases between. Together with reference TRBV30 and TRBJ1-6, the CDR3 gives the full variable domain: SQTIHQWPATLVQPVGSPLSLECTVEGTSNPNLYWYRQAAGRGLQLLFYSVGIGQISSEVPQNLSASRPQDRQFILSSKKLLLSDSGFYLCAWSVSYNSPLHFGNGTRLTVT.